This record looks at one T cell receptor beta chain sequence and its context. This entry is derived from a study of blood T cell repertoires in COVID-19. About the research overall: Acute-phase and convalescent COVID-19 samples originated in the United States, Italy and Spain.

Authors' data handling: The authors estimated nucleated cell counts from reference gene primer amplification. This table comes from immunoSEQ multiplex PCR, and its TCRdb copy is limited to in-frame clones, with some not included. V, J and clone size are those of that table, while D and trimming were read from the DNA. The table has around 200,000 clones, 65% to 85% seen once. In assigning cohorts, the study relied on participant-reported clinical history. The CDR3 totals 17 residues. Germline-derived CDR1 and CDR2 are MNHEY and SMNVEV (reference sequence). The V end was cut by 3 bases, the J end by 4 bases, with 18 bases between.

The TCR comes from a woman under 40 who had recovered from COVID-19. Sample: PBMCs or T cells enriched from blood (not recorded which). This chain joins TRBV27 and TRBJ2-2; D is perhaps TRBD2 (6 bases). The CDR3 loop reads CASSLPQLGRGTGELFF. The CDR3 DNA reads as TGTGCCAGCAGTTTGCCCCAATTGGGGCGGGGCACCGGGGAGCTGTTTTTT.